This T cell receptor beta chain was found in a study of early T cells in non-severe SARS-CoV-2 infection (dated by TCRdb to the early 2020s). Describing the broader study: TCR sequencing used bulk RNA from unsorted whole blood, so alpha and beta chains could not be paired. Study-level results and caveats: VDJdb matching was skewed toward anti-spike CD8 responses, so virus-specific expansions were likely underestimated and private and CD4 specificities were missed.

Set within a cohort of healthcare workers in London, UK, this nested case-control study involved weekly PCR testing of nasopharyngeal swabs along with blood sampling. Healthcare workers were enrolled in the week of the UK lockdown, from 23 to 31 March 2020, and were followed every week for up to about 16 weeks. CDR1 MDHEN and CDR2 SYDVKM were looked up in the germline V gene. The cysteine opens and the phenylalanine closes a CDR3 of 16 amino acids. Just CDR3 DNA is preserved here, 48 bases in frame from base 1. V loses 6 bases of germline sequence and J loses 2 bases, and the interval between the two ends is 20 bases. Receptors were amplified or captured by 5' RACE. The listed sequencing device is NextSeq 500. The TCR library protocol attached unique molecular identifiers to individual cDNA molecules to correct for sequencing error and PCR bias. TCR alpha and beta chains were both sequenced, and the abundances of alpha and beta sequences in each sample were closely correlated with each other. On the study's bioinformatics: Decombinator V4 was used to annotate the V gene, J gene and CDR3 of the TCR sequences. TCRs were defined as expanded if a significant change between any two time points was detected under a Poisson model with p below 0.0001. TCR abundances were normalised to the total number of TCRs sequenced per sample and expressed as counts per million. MAIT TCRs were defined by TRAV1-2 paired with TRAJ12, TRAJ20 or TRAJ33, and iNKT TCRs by TRAV10 paired with TRAJ18. VDJdb, accessed on 1 November 2021, was searched for TCRs annotated for CMV, EBV and SARS-CoV-2, and TCRs annotated for more than one antigen were excluded. Starting from the raw public reads, TCRdb applied fastp trimming at Q25, assembled clones with MiXCR and retained in-frame beta chains. When rows share a CDR3 protein, they turn into one entry using the most common DNA and genes. The V and J calls follow TCRdb's processing rather than the paper's. The sample table records around 76,000 distinct CDR3 sequences; 10% to 15% of these occur just once. 3.9% of the sample is taken by the ten largest.

This clonotype was counted at least ten times. This clone's antigen is unknown. Base qualities were left out, and no much larger clone turns up one base away. The TCR originated in an adult who was a healthcare worker with PCR-confirmed SARS-CoV-2 infection or an uninfected control (not recorded which). The sequence joins TRBV28 to TRBJ2-7; 7 matching bases give a weak D call of TRBD2. Sequenced input: whole blood. At the DNA level, the sequence is TGTGCCAGCAGCCCTTCGGGGGGCCTCAAACCCTACGAGCAGTACTTC. Its translation reads: CASSPSGGLKPYEQYF.